These 28 T cell receptor beta chains were sequenced from one sample in a study of T-cell reconstitution after alpha-beta-depleted transplantation in children. Molecular barcoding with unique molecular identifiers was used for the TCRbeta library. TCRdb re-derived calls from the PCR reads in MiXCR, one entry per CDR3 protein. Of 490,000 or so distinct CDR3 sequences in the sample, 9.5% to 15% were seen once. Sequenced material: PBMCs from the stem cell graft donor, taken from the stem cell graft. Receptors were obtained from a human donor who donated a stem cell graft to a child with combined immunodeficiency.

This clonotype occurred many times. The chain has TRBV25-1 and TRBJ1-6; D perhaps matches TRBD1 (5 bases). Germline V lookup: CDR1 MGHDK, CDR2 SYGVNS. The ends were cut back, 8 bases at V and 12 bases at J, with 17 bases in the middle. The CDR3 runs to 13 residues. The CDR3 protein is CASAGPLLEPLHF. CDR3 sequence (DNA): TGTGCCAGCGCAGGGCCCCTATTGGAACCCCTCCACTTT.

This clonotype was recorded a few times. The chain uses TRBV12-3 or TRBV12-4 and TRBJ1-5; D is unclear. The CDR3 sequence is 13 residues long. With 1 base removed from V and 6 bases from J, the gap between germline ends came to 7 bases. CDR3 amino acids: CASSLGQVQPQHF. In DNA, the CDR3 is TGTGCCAGCAGTTTAGGTCAGGTTCAGCCCCAGCATTTT.

This clonotype was counted only a few times. This CDR3 reads CAISVWEASGTDTQYF. CDR3 DNA: TGTGCCATCAGTGTCTGGGAGGCCAGCGGCACAGATACGCAGTATTTT. V usage is TRBV10-3 and J usage is TRBJ2-3; a possible D gene is TRBD2 (6 bases). The CDR3 extends over 16 amino acids. In germline, CDR1 is ENHRY, CDR2 SYGVKD. Deletions cut 4 bases from V and 1 base from J, with 15 bases between.

V and J are TRBV11-3 and TRBJ1-3; maybe TRBD1 (5 bases). Germline V lookup: CDR1 SGHNT, CDR2 YENEEA. Trimming shortened V by 5 bases and J by 4 bases, and 9 bases separated the two germline ends. The CDR3 is made up of 13 amino acids. CDR3: CASSADRGNTIYF. Here the CDR3 DNA reads TGTGCCAGCAGCGCCGACAGAGGAAACACCATATATTTT.

In its sample, this clonotype was seen a few times. The V call is TRBV6-2 or TRBV6-3, the J call TRBJ2-7, with TRBD2 identical over 10 bases. Germline trimming cut 4 bases from V and 0 bases from J; bases unmatched to any gene: 3. Germline V lookup: CDR1 MNHEY, CDR2 SVGEGT. The CDR3 sequence is 15 residues long. CDR3 nucleotides: TGTGCCAGCAGTTCGGTAGCGGGAGGCTCCTACGAGCAGTACTTC. It codes for CASSSVAGGSYEQYF.

The chain is built from TRBV20-1 and TRBJ2-4, with D possibly TRBD1 on 6 matching bases. Trimming left V 5 bases short and J 1 base short, with 15 bases between. Per germline, CDR1 DFQATT and CDR2 SNEGSKA (reference sequence). The CDR3 loop spans 15 amino acids. CDR3 sequence: CSALHPDRAKNIQYF. The CDR3 coding sequence is TGCAGTGCTCTCCACCCCGACAGGGCCAAAAACATTCAGTACTTC.

The V and J genes are TRBV10-3 and TRBJ2-1; the match to TRBD2 covers 9 bases. This CDR3 has 15 residues. Trimming removed 2 bases from V and 5 bases from J; junction bases left unmatched: 4. Germline V gene sequence: CDR1 ENHRY, CDR2 SYGVKD. Here the CDR3 reads CAISELAGGNNEQFF. In DNA, the CDR3 is TGTGCCATCAGTGAGCTTGCGGGAGGGAACAATGAGCAGTTCTTC.

This clonotype has a handful of counts. CDR3: CASAVHGTTGQFF. CDR3 in DNA: TGTGCTAGTGCCGTTCACGGGACAACAGGGCAGTTCTTC. The V call is TRBV12-5, the J call TRBJ2-1, with TRBD1 as a possible D gene (6 bases). Trimming removed 7 bases from V and 12 bases from J, with 19 bases in between. The CDR3 contains 13 residues. Germline V CDR1 and CDR2: LGHNT, FRNRAP.

The chain joins TRBV30 to TRBJ2-1; D is uncertain. The CDR3 is made up of 12 amino acids. Germline CDR1 reads GTSNPN; CDR2 reads SVGIG (reference sequence). V shed 2 bases and J shed 12 bases, with 14 bases lying between them. CDR3 DNA sequence: TGTGCCTGGAGTCCGCGCCGCGTGGGGCAGTTCTTC. This sequence encodes CAWSPRRVGQFF.

In this sample, this clonotype turned up a few times. This rearrangement joins TRBV27 to TRBJ1-5, with D possibly TRBD1 on 6 matching bases. V was shortened by 2 bases and J by 0 bases, with 14 bases between the two germline ends. The V gene's germline CDR1 is MNHEY and CDR2 SMNVEV (reference sequence). This CDR3 spans 17 amino acids. The CDR3 DNA sequence: TGTGCCAGCAGTTTAGACGGGGGCGAATATAGCAATCAGCCCCAGCATTTT. Its translation: CASSLDGGEYSNQPQHF.

There are a few counts of this clonotype. V is TRBV10-3 and J is TRBJ2-7; 7 bases align to TRBD1. Trimming at V came to 8 bases and at J to 5 bases, leaving 12 bases not matched to a gene. Germline assignment: CDR1 ENHRY and CDR2 SYGVKD. The CDR3 has 14 residues. For the CDR3, the DNA is TGTGCCATCTTAAAGACAGGGAATGTCGACGAGCAGTACTTC. Amino acids: CAILKTGNVDEQYF.

Regarding this clonotype: A much larger clone is a single base away; this may be a read error. The chain employs TRBV7-8 and TRBJ2-7, with 11 bases lining up with TRBD2. CDR3 length: 15 amino acids. Unmatched junction bases numbered 6, after V lost 5 bases and J lost 3 bases. The germline CDR1 and CDR2 sequences are SGHVS and FQNEAQ. The CDR3 spells CASSLRLAGNYEQYV. DNA for the CDR3: TGTGCCAGCAGCCTCAGACTAGCGGGAAACTACGAGCAGTACGTC.

This clonotype was seen repeatedly, ten times or more. The V call is TRBV7-8, the J call TRBJ2-3, with D unclear. Germline CDR1 and CDR2: SGHVS and FQNEAQ. The CDR3 spans 13 residues. Trimming pared 4 bases from V and 0 bases from J, leaving 5 bases between. The CDR3 loop reads CASSSYSTDTQYF. CDR3 nucleotides: TGTGCCAGCAGCTCTTATAGCACAGATACGCAGTATTTT.

This clonotype was counted a single time. A much larger clonotype is one base distant, so this may be a read error. The J gene is TRBJ2-1, the V gene TRBV12-3 or TRBV12-4; 8 bases map to TRBD1. This CDR3 contains 14 residues. Here the CDR3 reads CASSNRGFNNVQFF. The CDR3 nucleotides read TGTGCCAGCAGCAACAGGGGGTTCAACAATGTGCAGTTCTTC.

This clonotype has more than one count but fewer than ten. V gene TRBV6-5 combines with J gene TRBJ1-1; no reliable D call. CDR3 length: 14 residues. Per the germline V gene, CDR1 is MNHEY and CDR2 is SVGAGI. V was clipped by 2 bases and J by 1 base, with 8 bases between them. The CDR3 nucleotides read TGTGCCAGCAGTTACGGTCAGCAGAACACTGAAGCTTTCTTT. It is translated as CASSYGQQNTEAFF.

The chain recombines TRBV5-1 with TRBJ2-3, with D tentatively TRBD2 (7 bases). The germline V gene has CDR1 SGHRS and CDR2 YFSETQ. V was shortened by 0 bases and J by 2 bases, with 13 bases between the two germline ends. This CDR3 has 16 residues. This CDR3 is CASSLGAGATTDTQYF. In nucleotides, the CDR3 is TGCGCCAGCAGCTTGGGGGCGGGGGCGACCACAGATACGCAGTATTTT.

This clonotype appeared a few times. This chain uses TRBV5-4 with TRBJ2-5; 9 bases align to TRBD1. This CDR3 comprises 14 residues. J gave up 5 bases and V 5 bases, and 7 bases lay outside the gene matches. Germline V CDR1 and CDR2: SGHNT, YYREEE (reference sequence). Here the CDR3 reads CASRTDRGMETQYF. The CDR3 coding sequence is TGTGCCAGCAGAACGGACAGGGGAATGGAGACCCAGTACTTC.

The chain is built from TRBV5-4 and TRBJ2-5; 8 nucleotides match TRBD2. The length of the CDR3 is 14 residues. Trimming took 1 base from V and 7 from J; bases not matched to a gene: 6. The germline CDR1 and CDR2 sequences are SGHNT and YYREEE (reference sequence). CDR3 DNA: TGTGCCAGCAGCTTGCCCGGGAGCGGGGGGACCCAGTACTTC. Translation gives CASSLPGSGGTQYF.

The chain uses TRBV18 and TRBJ2-1; no firm D call. The V end was cut by 3 bases, the J end by 8 bases, with 14 bases between. Germline assignment: CDR1 KGHSH and CDR2 LQKENI. The CDR3 length is 14 residues. CDR3 DNA: TGTGCCAGCTCACCTTTAGGCCTTGCCGATGAGCAGTTCTTC. Amino acids: CASSPLGLADEQFF.

A few counts support this clonotype. V gene TRBV27 combines with J gene TRBJ1-2; 10 bases align to TRBD1. Unmatched junction bases numbered 8, after V lost 6 bases and J lost 7 bases. The CDR3 consists of 14 residues. Germline CDR1 MNHEY, CDR2 SMNVEV (reference sequence). The CDR3 region has the DNA TGTGCCAGCAGCTTAACCGGGACAGGGGTTGGCTACACCTTC. Translated, it gives CASSLTGTGVGYTF.

V is TRBV6-5 and J is TRBJ2-1, with 8 bases fitting TRBD2. V trimming: 2 bases; J trimming: 0 bases; junction bases outside the gene matches: 0. Germline assignment: CDR1 MNHEY and CDR2 SVGAGI. The CDR3 contains 15 residues. The CDR3 DNA is TGTGCCAGCAGTTACGGGACTAGCTCCTACAATGAGCAGTTCTTC. Its protein is CASSYGTSSYNEQFF.

The genes are TRBV15 and TRBJ2-7; D gene uncertain. V lost 7 bases, J lost 0 bases, and 4 bases lay in between. The CDR3 spans 11 residues. Germline lookup yields CDR1 LNHNV and CDR2 YYDKDF (reference sequence). The CDR3 DNA reads as TGTGCCACCACCGACTCCTACGAGCAGTACTTC. As protein: CATTDSYEQYF.

This clonotype showed up many times. The chain has TRBV7-9 and TRBJ2-7; no definite D call. CDR1 is SEHNR, CDR2 FQNEAQ, per germline (reference sequence). The CDR3 extends over 13 amino acids. Trimming took off 1 base at V and 3 bases at J, with 7 bases between the two ends. Written as DNA, the CDR3 is TGTGCCAGCAGCTTAGGGGGAATCTACGAGCAGTACTTC. Amino acids: CASSLGGIYEQYF.

V gene TRBV5-1 combines with J gene TRBJ2-2; 8 nucleotides line up with TRBD2. The CDR3 has 16 amino acids. Germline lookup yields CDR1 SGHRS and CDR2 YFSETQ. Germline trimming cut 1 base from V and 0 bases from J; bases unmatched to any gene: 2. CDR3 in DNA: TGCGCCAGCAGCTTGCTGCGGGAGGCGAACACCGGGGAGCTGTTTTTT. Amino acids: CASSLLREANTGELFF.

The chain has TRBV10-3 and TRBJ2-7; 9 bases match TRBD1. The CDR3 is made up of 15 amino acids. Germline V gives CDR1 ENHRY, CDR2 SYGVKD. V lost 5 bases and J lost 3; bases outside the gene matches: 8. The CDR3 here is CAISRRGDRDYEQYF. In DNA, the CDR3 is TGTGCCATCAGTCGGCGTGGGGACAGGGACTACGAGCAGTACTTC.

This clonotype was observed many times. The J gene is TRBJ2-7, the V gene TRBV12-3 or TRBV12-4; D is ambiguous. The ends were cut back, 2 bases at V and 6 bases at J, with 8 bases in the middle. The CDR3 is made up of 12 amino acids. CDR3 nucleotide sequence: TGTGCCAGCAGTTTATCCCACACCGAGCAGTACTTC. This encodes CASSLSHTEQYF.

This clonotype was recorded a few times. The V call is TRBV4-2, the J call TRBJ1-4; no firm D call. The CDR3 runs to 16 residues. The germline V and J ends were trimmed by 0 bases and 2 bases, with 10 bases remaining between them. Germline lookup yields CDR1 LGHNA and CDR2 YNFKEQ. CDR3 loop: CASSQDWRSTNEKLFF. For the CDR3, the DNA is TGTGCCAGCAGCCAAGATTGGCGCTCGACTAATGAAAAACTGTTTTTT.

In its sample, this clonotype was seen a few times. J is TRBJ2-5 and V is TRBV27; 12 positions match TRBD2. CDR3 size: 15 residues. Trimming removed 8 bases from V and 3 bases from J; junction bases left unmatched: 7. CDR1 and CDR2 from the germline V gene are MNHEY and SMNVEV (reference sequence). CDR3 region: CASRRLAGEKETQYF. As DNA, the CDR3 is TGTGCCAGCCGCCGACTAGCGGGGGAGAAAGAGACCCAGTACTTC.